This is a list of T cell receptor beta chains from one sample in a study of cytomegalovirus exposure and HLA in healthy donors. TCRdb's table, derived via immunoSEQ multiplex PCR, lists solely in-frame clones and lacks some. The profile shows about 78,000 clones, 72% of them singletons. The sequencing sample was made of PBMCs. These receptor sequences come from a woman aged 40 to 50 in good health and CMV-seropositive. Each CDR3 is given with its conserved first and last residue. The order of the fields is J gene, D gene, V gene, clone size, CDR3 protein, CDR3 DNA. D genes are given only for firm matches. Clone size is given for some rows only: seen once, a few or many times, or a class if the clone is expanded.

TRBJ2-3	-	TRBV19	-	CASSEAWVADTQYF	TGTGCCAGTAGTGAGGCTTGGGTGGCAGATACGCAGTATTTT
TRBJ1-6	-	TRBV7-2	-	CASSSGQSYNSPLHF	TGTGCCAGCAGCTCCGGACAGTCCTATAATTCACCCCTCCACTTT
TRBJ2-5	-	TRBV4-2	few	CASSQDEGGQETQYF	TGTGCCAGCAGCCAAGATGAGGGGGGGCAAGAGACCCAGTACTTC
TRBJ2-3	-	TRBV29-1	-	CSVGRDTTDTQYF	TGCAGCGTTGGAAGGGACACCACAGATACGCAGTATTTT
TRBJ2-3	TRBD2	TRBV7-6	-	CASSPTSGGTDTQYF	TGTGCCAGCAGCCCCACCAGCGGGGGCACAGATACGCAGTATTTT
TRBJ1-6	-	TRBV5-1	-	CASSLGTQTNSPLHF	TGCGCCAGCAGCTTGGGGACACAAACTAATTCACCCCTCCACTTT
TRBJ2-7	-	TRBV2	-	CASILTAPFQYF	TGTGCCAGCATCCTGACAGCCCCCTTCCAGTACTTC
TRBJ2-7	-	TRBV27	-	CASSPWASETSSYEQYF	TGTGCCAGCAGTCCCTGGGCGAGTGAGACCTCATCCTACGAGCAGTACTTC
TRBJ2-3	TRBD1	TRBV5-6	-	CASSYVLTGGRTDTQYF	TGTGCCAGCAGCTACGTATTGACAGGGGGACGCACAGATACGCAGTATTTT
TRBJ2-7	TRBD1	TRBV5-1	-	CASSFQTGEYEQYF	TGCGCCAGCAGCTTTCAGACAGGGGAGTACGAGCAGTACTTC
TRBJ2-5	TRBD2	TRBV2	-	CASRSTASGGTQYF	TGTGCCAGCAGGTCGACGGCTAGCGGCGGGACCCAGTACTTC
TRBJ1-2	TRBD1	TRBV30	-	CAWSGQALSYTF	TGTGCCTGGTCCGGACAGGCCTTATCCTACACCTTC
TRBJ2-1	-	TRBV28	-	CASSLSTGFGSINHEQFF	TGTGCCAGCAGTTTATCGACAGGGTTCGGGAGTATTAACCATGAGCAGTTCTTC
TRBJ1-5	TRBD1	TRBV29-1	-	CSVEDWGQLGCNQPQHF	TGCAGCGTTGAAGATTGGGGACAGTTAGGTTGCAATCAGCCCCAGCATTTT
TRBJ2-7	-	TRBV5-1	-	CASSLGQVSDEQYF	TGCGCCAGCAGCTTGGGGCAGGTGTCCGACGAGCAGTACTTC
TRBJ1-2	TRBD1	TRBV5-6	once	CASSFFSGGSGGAYYGYTF	TGTGCCAGCAGCTTTTTTTCAGGAGGATCAGGGGGCGCGTACTATGGCTACACCTTC
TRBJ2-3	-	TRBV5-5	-	CASSLGRATDTQYF	TGTGCCAGCAGCTTGGGCAGGGCCACAGATACGCAGTATTTT
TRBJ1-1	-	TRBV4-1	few	CASSHLDRLNTEAFF	TGCGCCAGCAGCCACCTCGACAGACTTAACACTGAAGCTTTCTTT
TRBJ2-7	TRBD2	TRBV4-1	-	CASSPLFSTSDSGEQYF	TGCGCCAGCAGCCCGCTTTTTTCCACTAGCGACTCGGGGGAGCAGTACTTC
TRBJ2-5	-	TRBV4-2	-	CASSQGGRDQETQYF	TGTGCCAGCAGCCAAGGGGGGCGGGACCAAGAGACCCAGTACTTC
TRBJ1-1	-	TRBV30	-	CAWSRRGGRELPEAFF	TGTGCCTGGAGTCGGCGGGGGGGACGTGAACTCCCTGAAGCTTTCTTT
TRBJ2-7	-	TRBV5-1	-	CASSLDLTVSYEQYF	TGCGCCAGCAGCTTGGACCTAACAGTCTCCTACGAGCAGTACTTC
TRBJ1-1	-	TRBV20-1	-	CSASSGITFF	TGCAGTGCTAGTTCAGGGATTACTTTCTTT
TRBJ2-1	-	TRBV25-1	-	CASSERVSSYNEQFF	TGTGCCAGCAGTGAACGGGTGAGCTCCTACAATGAGCAGTTCTTC
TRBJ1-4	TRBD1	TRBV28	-	CASSYRGELEKLFF	TGTGCCAGCAGTTACAGGGGAGAACTAGAAAAACTGTTTTTT
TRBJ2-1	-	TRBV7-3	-	CASSLDATQGRNEQFF	TGTGCCAGCAGCTTAGACGCCACCCAGGGTAGAAATGAGCAGTTCTTC
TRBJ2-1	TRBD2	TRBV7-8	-	CASSLIPTSGSSRNEQFF	TGTGCCAGCAGCCTGATCCCAACTAGCGGGAGCTCGCGCAATGAGCAGTTCTTC
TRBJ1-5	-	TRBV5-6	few	CASSNTGLQPQHF	TGTGCCAGCAGCAATACAGGGCTTCAGCCCCAGCATTTT
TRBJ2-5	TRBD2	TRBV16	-	CASSRGRAETQYF	TGTGCCAGCAGCCGCGGGAGGGCGGAGACCCAGTACTTC
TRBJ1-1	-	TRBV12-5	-	CASGDNRALTEAFF	TGTGCTAGTGGGGACAACCGTGCCCTCACTGAAGCTTTCTTT
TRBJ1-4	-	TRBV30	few	CAWAGLGEKLFF	TGTGCCTGGGCGGGGTTGGGGGAAAAACTGTTTTTT
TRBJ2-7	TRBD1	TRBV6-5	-	CASRTGQGRYEQYF	TGTGCCAGCAGGACGGGACAGGGTCGGTACGAGCAGTACTTC
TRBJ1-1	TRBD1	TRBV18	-	CASSPGKGQGNTEAFF	TGTGCCAGCTCACCGGGCAAAGGACAGGGGAACACTGAAGCTTTCTTT
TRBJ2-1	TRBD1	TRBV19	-	CASTDRANEQFF	TGTGCCAGTACGGACAGGGCCAATGAGCAGTTCTTC
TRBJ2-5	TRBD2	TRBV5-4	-	CASSFAGGPQETQYF	TGTGCCAGCAGCTTTGCGGGGGGCCCTCAAGAGACCCAGTACTTC
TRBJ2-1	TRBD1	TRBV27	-	CASSTQGQPSSYNEQFF	TGTGCCAGCAGTACGCAGGGACAGCCGTCCTCCTACAATGAGCAGTTCTTC
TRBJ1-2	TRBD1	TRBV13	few	CASSFGTGGLLSYGYTF	TGTGCCAGCAGCTTCGGGACAGGGGGCTTGTTGAGCTATGGCTACACCTTC
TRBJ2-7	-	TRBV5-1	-	CASRAGTPAYEQYF	TGCGCCAGCAGGGCTGGGACTCCTGCCTACGAGCAGTACTTC
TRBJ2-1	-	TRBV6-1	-	CASSHGTSRIEQFF	TGTGCCAGCTCACATGGGACTTCCCGCATCGAGCAGTTCTTC
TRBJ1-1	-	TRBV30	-	CAWSDRAYTEAFF	TGTGCCTGGAGTGACAGGGCATACACTGAAGCTTTCTTT
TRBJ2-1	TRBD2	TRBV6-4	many	CASGAGGPMNEQFF	TGTGCCAGCGGTGCGGGGGGGCCTATGAATGAGCAGTTCTTC
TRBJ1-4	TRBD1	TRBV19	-	CASSSPGTGREKLFF	TGTGCCAGTAGCTCACCCGGGACAGGTCGTGAAAAACTGTTTTTT
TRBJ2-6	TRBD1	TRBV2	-	CASGGGQGRANVLTF	TGTGCCAGCGGGGGAGGACAGGGGAGGGCCAACGTCCTGACTTTC
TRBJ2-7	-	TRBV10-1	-	CASSEGQPPSEQYF	TGCGCCAGCAGTGAAGGACAGCCCCCATCCGAGCAGTACTTC
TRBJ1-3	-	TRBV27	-	CATPSSAGPGNTIYF	TGTGCCACCCCCTCGTCTGCGGGACCCGGAAACACCATATATTTT
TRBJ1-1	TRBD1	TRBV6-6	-	CASSYSSGGGTEAFF	TGTGCCAGCAGTTACTCTTCAGGGGGCGGCACTGAAGCTTTCTTT
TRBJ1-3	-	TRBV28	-	CASSLDTGVSGNTIYF	TGTGCCAGCAGTTTGGATACAGGAGTCTCTGGAAACACCATATATTTT
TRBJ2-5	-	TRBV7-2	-	CASSPEKETQYF	TGTGCCAGCAGCCCCGAGAAGGAGACCCAGTACTTC
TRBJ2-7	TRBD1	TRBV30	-	CAWSAGQGLGEQYF	TGTGCCTGGAGTGCGGGACAGGGGCTAGGCGAGCAGTACTTC
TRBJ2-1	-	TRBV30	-	CAWSVYSTNEQFF	TGTGCCTGGAGTGTGTACAGTACCAATGAGCAGTTCTTC
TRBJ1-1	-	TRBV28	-	CASSFGGGNTEAFF	TGTGCCAGCAGTTTCGGGGGGGGAAACACTGAAGCTTTCTTT
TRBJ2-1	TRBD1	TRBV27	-	CASRGTGGGEQFF	TGTGCCAGCAGGGGGACAGGGGGCGGCGAGCAGTTCTTC
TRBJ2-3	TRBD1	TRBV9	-	CASSGPGGYSADTQYF	TGTGCCAGCAGCGGACCAGGGGGCTATTCGGCAGATACGCAGTATTTT